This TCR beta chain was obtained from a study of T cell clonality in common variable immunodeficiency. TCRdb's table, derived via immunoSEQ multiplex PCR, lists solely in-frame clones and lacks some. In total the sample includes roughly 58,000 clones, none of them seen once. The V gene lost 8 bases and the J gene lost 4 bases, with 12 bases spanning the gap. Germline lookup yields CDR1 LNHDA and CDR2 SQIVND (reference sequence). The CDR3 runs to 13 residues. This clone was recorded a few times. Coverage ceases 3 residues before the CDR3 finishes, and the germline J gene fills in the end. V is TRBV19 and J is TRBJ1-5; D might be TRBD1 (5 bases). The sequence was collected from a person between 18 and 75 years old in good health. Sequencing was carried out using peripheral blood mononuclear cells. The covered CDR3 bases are TGTGCCAGTGACGTGGCAGGGAATCAGCCC. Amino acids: CASDVAGNQP. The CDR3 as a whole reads CASDVAGNQPQHF. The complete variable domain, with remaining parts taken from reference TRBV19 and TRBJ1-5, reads DGGITQSPKYLFRKEGQNVTLSCEQNLNHDAMYWYRQDPGQGLRLIYYSQIVNDFQKGDIAEGYSVSREKKESFPLTVTSAQKNPTAFYLCASDVAGNQPQHFGDGTRLSIL.